This T cell receptor (beta chain) emerged from a study of OX40 agonist ivuxolimab in advanced cancers. Clones were read by immunoSEQ multiplex PCR, and TCRdb kept only the in-frame ones, dropping some. This table has tens of thousands of clones, roughly 80% appearing once. This specimen consisted of CD4+ or CD8+ T cells sorted from blood, obtained in a trial of the OX40 agonist ivuxolimab. The receptor was isolated from an adult with an advanced solid tumor such as melanoma, head and neck, liver or kidney cancer.

CDR3 sequence reads: CASRLDRTSTDTQYF. CDR3 DNA sequence: TGCGCCAGCAGATTAGACAGAACAAGCACAGATACGCAGTATTTT. The V gene is TRBV10-2, the J gene TRBJ2-3; D is perhaps TRBD1 (5 bases). This CDR3 comprises 15 residues. The V and J ends lost 6 bases and 0 bases respectively, with 13 bases between them. In germline, CDR1 is WSHSY, CDR2 SAAADI.